This T cell receptor (beta chain) came from a study of cytomegalovirus exposure and HLA in healthy donors. Notes on the study in general: Analysis was carried out at a later point, and it linked a missense DCLRE1C variant to TCR beta V- and J-gene trimming.

From germline, CDR1 is MNHNS and CDR2 SASEGT. CDR3 length equals 14 residues. V was cut by 6 bases and J by 7 bases, with 19 bases left in between. The PCR ran on 60 Vbeta and 13 Jbeta primers. Some clones are missing from TCRdb's copy, which holds only in-frame ones; the method was immunoSEQ multiplex PCR. The sample has 90,000 to 120,000 clones; 76% are singletons. With respect to this clone: Its antigen is unidentified.

This chain links TRBV6-1 with TRBJ2-7; the D is unclear. The source material was PBMCs. The sequence derives from a man younger than 30 in good health and CMV-seronegative. The CDR3 loop is CASRVPLRIREQYF. In DNA form, the CDR3 reads TGTGCCAGCAGAGTGCCACTACGTATTAGAGAGCAGTACTTC.